This T cell receptor beta chain was sequenced in a study of cytotoxic CD8 clonotypes in ibrutinib-treated CLL (dated by TCRdb to about 2021). As for the study more broadly: In this cohort, some 14 patients were treatment-naive and under 13 were relapsed/refractory, while around 17 had unmutated IGHV. Longitudinal samples were available for about 30% of the roughly 90 trial participants. Response samples were obtained after a median of approximately 12 months of treatment, with a range of roughly 6 to 36 months. Partial responses were observed in about 25 patients and complete responses in 2; after a median follow-up of around 64 months, remission was maintained in around 14 patients and progression was observed in roughly twelve. Cryopreserved peripheral blood mononuclear cells were obtained before treatment, at response, and at either sustained remission or disease progression. Samples averaged approximately 260,000 productive templates and tens of thousands of productive rearrangements.

A MiSeq instrument was used for deep resolution sequencing, which targeted depths ranging from 1 in 1 million up to 1 in 200,000 T cells, with coverage averaging 10x for each clonotype. The immunoSEQ hsTCRB Kit was used to generate TCR beta libraries. On the study's bioinformatics: ImmunoSEQ Data Assistant and ImmunoSEQ Analyzer were used for data analysis, and V, D and J genes were assigned according to IMGT definitions. Clonality was computed as one minus normalized Shannon entropy of productive rearrangement frequencies, ranging from 0 to 1. Only overrepresented clonotypes making up at least 0.05% of the repertoire of each patient were included in the public clonotype analysis. Around 12 age-matched healthy donor repertoires from immuneACCESS were used as controls for clonality. TCRdb provides this immuneACCESS table in a form limited to in-frame rearrangements. Some clones are lacking; in checked studies, under half of them reflect an unresolved V gene, and why the rest are absent is not known. That table gives V, J and clone size, and the DNA gave D and trimming. The sample table lists about 15,000 clones, 55% to 70% of them with a count of one. The ten largest clonotypes hold roughly 13% of the sample.

General study outcomes and caveats: Baseline clonality exceeded that of age-matched healthy donors and correlated strongly with circulating CD8+ T-cell counts. Public clonotypes were rare and either shrank or stayed stable during treatment, and the rise in clonality at ibrutinib response reflected expansion of private clonotypes. Sampling times were not matched between patients in sustained remission and patients whose disease was progressing, and lymph node repertoires were not examined. At ibrutinib response clonality went up, during sustained remission it held steady, and at progression it dropped back toward baseline.

This clone was recorded a few times. It has no known antigen specificity. No much larger clone exists at a distance of one base, and base qualities are not known. The germline V gene supplies CDR1 SGHTS and CDR2 YDEGEE. The junction carries 12 bases between V and J, which are trimmed by 2 bases and 4 bases respectively. The CDR3 measures 14 amino acids from cysteine to phenylalanine. The CDR3 DNA has 42 bases and is translated from base 1. For TCR beta library preparation, about 2 micrograms of genomic DNA was extracted from cryopreserved PBMCs. High-throughput TCR beta sequencing was performed on longitudinal blood samples from CLL patients receiving ibrutinib monotherapy. The patients took part in an open-label, single-center phase 2 trial of ibrutinib monotherapy.

The TCR comes from a human donor with chronic lymphocytic leukemia. The chain links TRBV5-8 with TRBJ1-1; no D gene is confidently identified. The sample was PBMCs, taken before ibrutinib treatment. The CDR3 region reads CASSFYVGSTEAFF. The DNA is as follows: TGTGCCAGCAGCTTTTATGTGGGGTCCACTGAAGCTTTCTTT.